This T cell receptor (beta chain) was sequenced during a study of T cells in tuberculosis. Sequencing used immunoSEQ multiplex PCR; TCRdb keeps in-frame clones, though not all of them. The sample includes roughly 35,000 clones, more than 85% of them seen just once. Germline lookup yields CDR1 MNHEY and CDR2 SMNVEV (reference sequence). V shed 7 bases, J shed 6 bases, and the junction held 4 bases outside the gene matches. CDR3 length equals 14 residues. Sequenced input: PBMCs. This chain uses TRBV27 with TRBJ2-2, with 11 bases identical to TRBD1. This TCR was sampled from a donor aged 10 to 29 with latent tuberculosis or without tuberculosis infection. CDR3 sequence (DNA): TGTGCCAGCAAAAAGGGACAGGGGGCCGGGGAGCTGTTTTTT. It encodes CASKKGQGAGELFF.